The subject of this entry is one T cell receptor beta chain. The antigen is not known. Documented time point: week 11, during vaccination. Every vaccine dose comprised 300 ug of mutant IDH1 20-mer peptide plus topical imiquimod. The data derive from a study of a mutant IDH1 vaccine in newly diagnosed glioma. The method was immunoSEQ multiplex PCR; TCRdb's version includes in-frame clones alone and lacks a portion of them. The data contain about 31,000 clones, approximately 78% of them singletons. The source material was PBMCs, sampled from a glioma patient whose treatment included an IDH1 peptide vaccine. The TCR was taken from a young man with glioma.

CDR3 in amino acids: CASSLVGRPNEKLFF. The CDR3 DNA reads TGTGCCAGCAGCTTAGTCGGCAGGCCAAATGAAAAACTGTTTTTT. This chain joins TRBV7-8 and TRBJ1-4; D remains ambiguous. Trimming stripped 1 base from V and 5 bases from J, with 11 bases between. CDR1 and CDR2 (germline): SGHVS, FQNEAQ. The CDR3 spans 15 residues.